This is a list of T cell receptor beta chains from one sample in a study of CD8 T cells in Susac syndrome. TCRdb re-derived calls from the immunoSEQ multiplex PCR reads in MiXCR, one entry per CDR3 protein. The sample records approximately 190,000 distinct CDR3 sequences, roughly 92% being singletons. Sequencing used CD4+ T cells from PBMCs. These receptors were taken from a human donor in good health. The CDR3 runs from the conserved cysteine through the conserved F or W. A D gene is named only where the DNA matches it firmly. Size is stated for part of the rows, as once, few or many counts, or as a class when the clone is expanded.

>TRBJ1-2|.|TRBV20-1|.
CSARVPPIAF
TGCAGTGCTAGAGTCCCCCCGATCGCCTTC
>TRBJ2-5|.|TRBV29-1|once
CSVLSGETQYF
TGCAGCGTTTTGTCCGGGGAGACCCAGTACTTC
>TRBJ2-1|.|TRBV14|.
CASSQVGQTNEQFF
TGTGCCAGCAGCCAAGTCGGACAGACCAATGAGCAGTTCTTC
>TRBJ1-6|.|TRBV19|.
CASSRATGNSPLHF
TGTGCCAGTAGCCGGGCCACTGGGAATTCACCCCTCCACTTT
>TRBJ1-6|.|TRBV3-1|.
CASSQDLPLGGNSPLHF
TGTGCCAGCAGCCAAGATCTACCACTCGGCGGCAATTCACCCCTCCACTTT
>TRBJ1-4|.|TRBV25-1|.
CASRRPTNEKLFF
TGTGCCAGCAGACGGCCAACTAATGAAAAACTGTTTTTT
>TRBJ2-7|.|TRBV7-9|.
CASSLAGLGAEEQYF
TGTGCCAGCAGCTTAGCGGGGTTAGGGGCTGAAGAGCAGTACTTC
>TRBJ2-1|TRBD2|TRBV20-1|.
CSARDIAGVRGGRSSYNEQFF
TGCAGTGCTAGAGATATTGCAGGGGTGCGGGGGGGCCGGAGCTCCTACAATGAGCAGTTCTTC
>TRBJ1-1|.|TRBV29-1|.
CSGWGTEAFF
TGCAGCGGATGGGGCACTGAAGCTTTCTTT
>TRBJ1-5|TRBD1|TRBV7-2|.
CASSSSQGAGGSQPQHF
TGTGCCAGCAGCTCCTCCCAGGGGGCTGGCGGAAGTCAGCCCCAGCATTTT
>TRBJ2-7|TRBD2|TRBV19|.
CASSMEPGLTAPEQYF
TGTGCCAGTAGTATGGAACCGGGACTAACCGCTCCCGAGCAGTACTTC
>TRBJ1-2|.|TRBV7-9|.
CASSLATPNYGYTF
TGTGCCAGCAGCTTAGCGACACCGAACTATGGCTACACCTTC
>TRBJ2-3|TRBD1|TRBV3-1|.
CASSQTGGTDTQYF
TGTGCCAGCAGCCAAACAGGGGGCACAGATACGCAGTATTTT
>TRBJ1-1|.|TRBV6-6|once
CASKSGNTEAFF
TGTGCCAGCAAATCAGGGAACACTGAAGCTTTCTTT
>TRBJ1-3|.|TRBV14|.
CASSQDSISGNTIYF
TGTGCCAGCAGCCAAGATAGCATCTCTGGAAACACCATATATTTT
>TRBJ2-1|.|TRBV29-1|.
CLGVDRNNEQFF
TGCCTCGGGGTAGATCGGAACAATGAGCAGTTCTTC
>TRBJ2-3|TRBD2|TRBV7-9|.
CASSPTSGGALDTQYF
TGTGCCAGCAGCCCGACTAGCGGGGGGGCCTTGGATACGCAGTATTTT
>TRBJ2-3|.|TRBV28|.
CASGRRNTDTQYF
TGTGCTTCGGGCCGGCGGAACACAGATACGCAGTATTTT
>TRBJ1-5|.|TRBV7-2|.
CASSLGGIGVGQPQHF
TGTGCCAGCAGCTTAGGCGGTATCGGGGTTGGGCAGCCCCAGCATTTT
>TRBJ2-5|.|TRBV15|.
CATSRPGVLLEAQYF
TGTGCCACCAGCAGACCTGGGGTTCTCCTGGAGGCCCAGTACTTC
>TRBJ2-1|.|TRBV4-1|.
CASSQEGTSYNEQFF
TGCGCCAGCAGCCAAGAAGGGACAAGCTACAATGAGCAGTTCTTC
>TRBJ2-2|.|TRBV28|.
CASSHFRTSNTGELFF
TGTGCCAGCAGTCATTTTAGGACATCGAACACCGGGGAGCTGTTTTTT
>TRBJ2-1|TRBD2|TRBV19|.
CASRRGGSYNEQFF
TGTGCCAGCCGGCGGGGGGGCTCCTACAATGAGCAGTTCTTC
>TRBJ2-2|TRBD2|TRBV11-2|.
CASSLAPGGYTGELFF
TGTGCCAGCAGCTTAGCACCGGGGGGTTACACCGGGGAGCTGTTTTTT
>TRBJ1-1|.|TRBV12-3/TRBV12-4|.
CASSRPRGEAFF
TGTGCCAGCAGCCGCCCGCGGGGTGAAGCTTTCTTT
>TRBJ1-1|TRBD1|TRBV12-3/TRBV12-4|once
CASSPSQGAARAFF
TGTGCCAGCAGCCCTTCCCAGGGGGCCGCTCGGGCTTTCTTT